This entry features one T cell receptor (beta chain) sequence. This sample was taken from a study of shared clonotypes between healthy human individuals. Assay used: immunoSEQ multiplex PCR; TCRdb lists only in-frame clones, some missing. The sample lists about 1,800,000 clones; about 95% were seen once. V was trimmed by 5 bases and J by 5 bases, leaving 15 bases between them. Germline V CDR1 and CDR2: GTSNPN, SVGIG (reference sequence). The CDR3 loop spans 14 amino acids. Only CD45RO-negative cells positively selected for CCR7 counted as naive CD8 cells, so terminally differentiated effector memory CD45RA+ cells were excluded.

Sequencing used naive CD8+ T cells sorted from blood. This chain joins TRBV30 and TRBJ1-4; tentatively, D is TRBD1 (5 bases). This TCR was recovered from a man aged 18 to 30 in good health. Here the CDR3 DNA reads TGTGCCTGGGGGAGGGGTGTCGGAAATGAAAAACTGTTTTTT. It yields the protein CAWGRGVGNEKLFF. Combining the CDR3 with reference TRBV30 and TRBJ1-4 gives the whole variable domain SQTIHQWPATLVQPVGSPLSLECTVEGTSNPNLYWYRQAAGRGLQLLFYSVGIGQISSEVPQNLSASRPQDRQFILSSKKLLLSDSGFYLCAWGRGVGNEKLFFGSGTQLSVL.